This T cell receptor (beta chain) derives from a study of CD8+CD57+ T cells in acquired aplastic anemia. Genomic DNA acted as the template from which TCR beta VDJ combination and CDR3 sequence profiling were carried out. TCRdb reprocessed the reads with MiXCR, giving one entry per CDR3 protein. The data show more than 100,000 distinct CDR3 sequences, around two fifths seen once. CDR1 and CDR2 from the germline V gene are SGHRS and YFSETQ. The CDR3 totals 13 residues. Between the trimmed V and J ends, which lost 0 bases and 1 base, there was a span of 4 bases. This clonotype came up once. One base away lies a much larger clone, so this may be a sequencing read error.

The chain is built from TRBV5-1 and TRBJ2-5; unclear D gene. The source of this sequence is a human donor in good health, serving as a control. The specimen was sorted CD4+, CD8+, or CD8+CD57+ T cells (not recorded which) from PBMCs. In DNA, the CDR3 is TGCGCCAGCAGCTTGGACGCCCAAGAGACCCAGTACTTC. It specifies CASSLDAQETQYF.